The 25 T cell receptor beta chains in this list originate from one sample, sequenced in a study of blood T cell repertoires in COVID-19. Sequencing used immunoSEQ multiplex PCR; TCRdb keeps in-frame clones, though not all of them. The sample lists fewer than 150,000 clones; 85% were seen once. Material: peripheral blood. These receptors were taken from a man between 45 and 60 years old with acute or convalescent COVID-19.

This rearrangement joins TRBV3-1 (or the pseudogene TRBV3-2) to TRBJ2-7, with D possibly TRBD2 on 6 matching bases. V was clipped by 4 bases and J by 0 bases, with 10 bases between them. This CDR3 is built from 14 residues. Germline-derived CDR1 and CDR2 are LGHDT and YNNKEL (reference sequence). CDR3 bases: TGTGCCAGCAGCCTCGGGGGTCACTCCTACGAGCAGTACTTC. Its protein product is CASSLGGHSYEQYF.

The chain combines TRBV2 with TRBJ1-5, with D perhaps matching TRBD1 (6 bases). Per the germline V gene, CDR1 is SNHLY and CDR2 is FYNNEI. V lost 3 bases to trimming and J lost 5 bases, with 11 bases between them. The length of the CDR3 is 14 residues. The DNA of the CDR3 is TGTGCCAGCAGTGACGGGGGGGGCCATCAGCCCCAGCATTTT. As protein: CASSDGGGHQPQHF.

The chain links TRBV29-1 to TRBJ2-4; the D gene is possibly TRBD2 (5 bases). The CDR3 is 13 amino acids. Germline V gene sequence: CDR1 SQVTM, CDR2 ANQGSEA. V lost 2 bases and J 5 bases, leaving 10 bases between the germline ends. CDR3 coding DNA: TGCAGCGTTGAACCGGGGAGTGAAAACATTCAGTACTTC. It codes for CSVEPGSENIQYF.

This chain connects TRBV6-5 to TRBJ1-1; tentative D call: TRBD1 (5 bases). The length of the CDR3 is 15 residues. The V end was cut by 4 bases, the J end by 2 bases, with 14 bases between. The germline gives CDR1 MNHEY, CDR2 SVGAGI. The CDR3 sequence: CASSSRDGPNTEAFF. The CDR3 DNA is TGTGCCAGCAGTTCGCGGGACGGACCTAACACTGAAGCTTTCTTT.

In its sample, this clone was seen a few times. The chain uses TRBV16 and TRBJ1-1; tentative D call: TRBD1 (6 bases). V dropped 4 bases and J dropped 4 bases, with 10 bases sitting between them. CDR1 is KGHSY and CDR2 is FQNENV in the germline V gene. CDR3 length: 13 amino acids. The CDR3 protein is CASSLTGTTEAFF. The CDR3 DNA reads as TGTGCCAGCAGCCTCACAGGGACCACTGAAGCTTTCTTT.

The count of this clone is one. The V gene is TRBV4-1, the J gene TRBJ1-2; D is ambiguous. The CDR3 loop spans 15 amino acids. Germline CDR1 is MGHRA and CDR2 is YSYEKL. The ends were cut back, 3 bases at V and 7 bases at J, with 18 bases in the middle. For the CDR3, the DNA is TGCGCCAGCAGCCAGTCGAACATCATCGATCGTGGCTACACCTTC. This codes for CASSQSNIIDRGYTF.

The chain joins TRBV10-1 to TRBJ2-3; 7 nucleotides match TRBD1. CDR1 is WNHNN, CDR2 SYGVQD, per germline (reference sequence). With V trimmed by 2 bases and J by 2 bases, 7 bases remained unmatched. The CDR3 is made up of 16 amino acids. The CDR3: CASSEPGDRDTDTQYF. CDR3 nucleotides: TGCGCCAGCAGTGAGCCAGGGGACAGAGACACAGATACGCAGTATTTT.

There are a few counts of this clone. V and J are TRBV30 and TRBJ1-2, with 8 positions matching TRBD1. Germline V lookup: CDR1 GTSNPN, CDR2 SVGIG (reference sequence). CDR3 length: 12 amino acids. Trimming removed 2 bases from V and 8 bases from J; junction bases left unmatched: 4. CDR3 sequence: CAWSLTGVGYTF. CDR3 coding DNA: TGTGCCTGGAGTTTGACAGGGGTCGGCTACACCTTC. Full variable domain (missing parts from reference TRBV30 and TRBJ1-2): SQTIHQWPATLVQPVGSPLSLECTVEGTSNPNLYWYRQAAGRGLQLLFYSVGIGQISSEVPQNLSASRPQDRQFILSSKKLLLSDSGFYLCAWSLTGVGYTFGSGTRLTVV.

The rearrangement joins TRBV5-5 to TRBJ1-5; no firm D call. Germline CDR1 reads SGHKS; CDR2 reads YYEKEE (reference sequence). V was trimmed by 4 bases and J by 7 bases, leaving 15 bases between them. The CDR3 runs 14 residues. As DNA, the CDR3 is TGTGCCAGCAGCCCGGACCCTAGCCGACAGCCCCAGCATTTT. This translates into CASSPDPSRQPQHF.

The CDR3 protein is CASSLRDRGDQPQHF. CDR3 DNA sequence: TGTGCCAGCAGCTTAAGGGACAGGGGTGATCAGCCCCAGCATTTT. V usage is TRBV7-6 and J usage is TRBJ1-5, with TRBD1 matching 10 bases. Germline values: CDR1 SGHVS, CDR2 FNYEAQ. V shed 2 bases, J shed 5 bases, and the junction held 3 bases outside the gene matches. The CDR3 sequence is 15 residues long.

The genes are TRBV3-1 (or the pseudogene TRBV3-2) and TRBJ2-2; TRBD1 matches at 7 bases. Per the germline V gene, CDR1 is LGHDT and CDR2 is YNNKEL (reference sequence). After removal of 6 bases from V and 0 bases from J, the junction contained 7 bases not matched to a gene. This CDR3 contains 16 residues. CDR3 sequence: CASSRTGTTNTGELFF. Written as DNA, the CDR3 is TGTGCCAGCAGTCGGACAGGAACGACGAACACCGGGGAGCTGTTTTTT.

The chain is built from TRBV2 and TRBJ2-7, with 8 bases identical to TRBD1. Germline CDR1 reads SNHLY; CDR2 reads FYNNEI. V shed 7 bases, J shed 3 bases, and the junction held 11 bases outside the gene matches. The CDR3 is 15 amino acids. CDR3 in amino acids: CASTLRTGPDYEQYF. The CDR3 region has the DNA TGTGCCAGCACCCTAAGGACAGGGCCGGACTACGAGCAGTACTTC. The variable domain in full, with the rest retrieved from reference TRBV2 and TRBJ2-7, is EPEVTQTPSHQVTQMGQEVILRCVPISNHLYFYWYRQILGQKVEFLVSFYNNEISEKSEIFDDQFSVERPDGSNFTLKIRSTKLEDSAMYFCASTLRTGPDYEQYFGPGTRLTVT.

This rearrangement joins TRBV11-3 to TRBJ2-1; possibly TRBD2 for D (6 bases). V dropped 3 bases and J dropped 3 bases, with 12 bases sitting between them. Germline V gives CDR1 SGHNT, CDR2 YENEEA. The CDR3 length is 15 residues. In nucleotides, the CDR3 is TGTGCCAGCAGCTTCACCGGGACTGGCTACAATGAGCAGTTCTTC. This translates into CASSFTGTGYNEQFF.

CDR3 residues: CAGSGGPGETQYF. CDR3 in DNA: TGTGCCGGTAGCGGGGGGCCGGGAGAGACCCAGTACTTC. The chain is built from TRBV30 and TRBJ2-5; 10 positions match TRBD2. CDR1 GTSNPN and CDR2 SVGIG come from the germline V gene (reference sequence). The V and J ends lost 8 bases and 4 bases, in that order; junction bases with no gene match: 7. There are 13 residues in the CDR3.

The chain couples TRBV19 to TRBJ1-1, with 9 bases aligning to TRBD1. The ends lost 2 bases at V and 1 base at J; junction bases unmatched: 5. The CDR3 length is 16 residues. Germline V gives CDR1 LNHDA, CDR2 SQIVND (reference sequence). Here the CDR3 DNA reads TGTGCCAGTAGTATATGGACAGGGGCTACGAACACTGAAGCTTTCTTT. It encodes CASSIWTGATNTEAFF.

This clone occurred once. This chain links TRBV19 with TRBJ1-2; TRBD1 agrees at 9 bases. Trimming at V came to 6 bases and at J to 1 base, leaving 6 bases not matched to a gene. CDR3 length: 15 amino acids. Looked up from germline, CDR1 is LNHDA and CDR2 is SQIVND (reference sequence). This chain's CDR3 is CASSGQGTFNYGYTF. The CDR3 nucleotides read TGTGCCAGTAGCGGACAGGGGACCTTTAACTATGGCTACACCTTC. Together with reference TRBV19 and TRBJ1-2, the CDR3 gives the full variable domain: DGGITQSPKYLFRKEGQNVTLSCEQNLNHDAMYWYRQDPGQGLRLIYYSQIVNDFQKGDIAEGYSVSREKKESFPLTVTSAQKNPTAFYLCASSGQGTFNYGYTFGSGTRLTVV.

The CDR3 DNA sequence: TGTGCCAGCAGCCCCTCCTGGGGCCTGAACACTGAAGCTTTCTTT. As protein: CASSPSWGLNTEAFF. The gene calls are TRBV9 and TRBJ1-1; D may be TRBD1 (5 bases). This CDR3 is built from 15 residues. V was cut by 4 bases and J by 0 bases, with 13 bases left in between. Per germline, CDR1 SGDLS and CDR2 YYNGEE.

The V gene is TRBV6-1, the J gene TRBJ2-7; D is unresolved. Trimming cost V 2 bases and J 2 bases, with 13 bases left between them. Germline V gene data show CDR1 as MNHNS and CDR2 as SASEGT. The CDR3 extends over 15 amino acids. The CDR3 DNA is TGTGCCAGCAGTGAAAAGGATAGCCCAACCTACGAGCAGTACTTC. It codes for CASSEKDSPTYEQYF.

Concerning this clone: Other DNA sequences within the sample encode an identical CDR3. The chain joins TRBV6-5 to TRBJ2-1; possibly TRBD1 for D (5 bases). The V and J ends lost 4 bases and 2 bases respectively, with 6 bases between them. This CDR3 has 13 residues. Per the germline V gene, CDR1 is MNHEY and CDR2 is SVGAGI. CDR3 protein: CASSWGPYNEQFF. In nucleotides, the CDR3 is TGTGCCAGCAGTTGGGGCCCCTACAATGAGCAGTTCTTC.

V is TRBV20-1 and J is TRBJ1-1; D not resolved. V was clipped by 6 bases and J by 8 bases, with 13 bases between them. CDR1 and CDR2 (germline): DFQATT, SNEGSKA (reference sequence). This CDR3 has 11 residues. Here the CDR3 reads CSAGGVWEAFF. CDR3 nucleotide sequence: TGCAGTGCGGGAGGTGTCTGGGAAGCTTTCTTT.

The chain recombines TRBV7-3 with TRBJ2-1; 10 bases map to TRBD2. V trimming: 5 bases; J trimming: 6 bases; junction bases outside the gene matches: 1. Germline CDR1 is SGHTA and CDR2 is FQGTGA. The CDR3 spans 13 residues. The CDR3 region is CASSRTSGNEQFF. For the CDR3, the DNA is TGTGCCAGCAGCCGGACTAGCGGCAATGAGCAGTTCTTC.

The chain joins TRBV20-1 to TRBJ2-1; 11 positions agree with TRBD2. V lost 3 bases, J lost 7 bases, and 5 bases stayed unmatched. CDR1 and CDR2 (germline): DFQATT, SNEGSKA (reference sequence). This CDR3 is built from 14 residues. CDR3 sequence (DNA): TGCAGTGCTAGTAGCGGGGGGGCAATTAATGAGCAGTTCTTC. As protein: CSASSGGAINEQFF.

The chain joins TRBV27 to TRBJ2-1; 7 nucleotides line up with TRBD1. Germline values: CDR1 MNHEY, CDR2 SMNVEV (reference sequence). The length of the CDR3 is 15 residues. V was pared by 2 bases and J by 5 bases, with 6 bases of the junction left unmatched. DNA for the CDR3: TGTGCCAGCAGTTTAACGGGACAGTATAACAATGAGCAGTTCTTC. Translating it yields CASSLTGQYNNEQFF.

This chain joins TRBV30 and TRBJ2-4; TRBD2 might be the D (5 bases). Germline V gene sequence: CDR1 GTSNPN, CDR2 SVGIG (reference sequence). Trimming took off 0 bases at V and 6 bases at J, with 6 bases between the two ends. There are 12 residues in the CDR3. The CDR3 spells CAWSVRGNIQYF. Here the CDR3 DNA reads TGTGCCTGGAGTGTCCGGGGAAACATTCAGTACTTC. Using reference TRBV30 and TRBJ2-4 for the parts outside the CDR3, the full variable domain is SQTIHQWPATLVQPVGSPLSLECTVEGTSNPNLYWYRQAAGRGLQLLFYSVGIGQISSEVPQNLSASRPQDRQFILSSKKLLLSDSGFYLCAWSVRGNIQYFGAGTRLSVL.

This clone was seen once. CDR3 in DNA: TGTGCCAGCAACCTGGGGAACGGGAGATCTGGGAGGTACGAGCAGTACTTC. Protein sequence: CASNLGNGRSGRYEQYF. The V and J genes are TRBV5-5 and TRBJ2-7; maybe TRBD2 (6 bases). Germline V gene sequence: CDR1 SGHKS, CDR2 YYEKEE (reference sequence). The CDR3 is 17 amino acids. Trimming removed 6 bases from V and 4 bases from J, with 26 bases in between.